What follows are 4 T cell receptor beta chains derived from one specimen sequenced in a study of shared clonotypes between healthy human individuals. Clones were sequenced by immunoSEQ multiplex PCR, and TCRdb holds only the in-frame ones, with some missing. This table has about 2 million clones, roughly 96% appearing once. Sequences were obtained from naive CD4+ T cells sorted from blood. Noted subset: CD45RA+ positively selected. These receptor sequences come from a man younger than 35 in good health.

This chain uses TRBV10-3 with TRBJ2-7; TRBD1 matches at 7 bases. V was clipped by 9 bases and J by 5 bases; unmatched bases: 7. The CDR3 length is 12 residues. CDR1 ENHRY and CDR2 SYGVKD come from the germline V gene. The CDR3 sequence: CAMATGTDEQYF. Written as DNA, the CDR3 is TGTGCCATGGCGACAGGGACGGACGAGCAGTACTTC.

V gene TRBV14 combines with J gene TRBJ1-1; D is uncertain. CDR3 size: 12 residues. V was shortened by 0 bases and J by 10 bases, with 9 bases between the two germline ends. Looked up from germline, CDR1 is SGHDN and CDR2 is FVKESK. CDR3 in amino acids: CASSQDRVRAFF. In DNA, the CDR3 is TGTGCCAGCAGCCAAGATCGAGTGAGAGCTTTCTTT.

The J gene is TRBJ2-1, the V gene TRBV19; 8 nucleotides agree with TRBD2. Germline V lookup: CDR1 LNHDA, CDR2 SQIVND (reference sequence). This CDR3 region has 16 residues. Germline trimming cut 0 bases from V and 10 bases from J; bases unmatched to any gene: 11. The CDR3, as DNA: TGTGCCAGTAGTATAGAGGCGGGGGGCCAGGGATCCGAGCAGTTCTTC. The encoded protein is CASSIEAGGQGSEQFF.

Concerning this clone itself: Other DNA sequences within the sample encode an identical CDR3. The chain links TRBV28 to TRBJ1-4; D possibly corresponds to TRBD1 (5 bases). The CDR3 is made up of 14 amino acids. V lost 3 bases to trimming and J lost 3 bases, with 8 bases between them. Germline V lookup: CDR1 MDHEN, CDR2 SYDVKM. This CDR3 is CASSLRGPNEKLFF. The CDR3 nucleotides read TGTGCCAGCAGTTTGAGGGGACCTAATGAAAAACTGTTTTTT.